The 2 T cell receptor beta chains in this list originate from one sample, sequenced in a study of blood T cells in healthy people across ages. The authors ran a second PCR of roughly 6 to 12 cycles using a sample-barcoded 5' primer and a J-beta primer mix. MiXCR, run by TCRdb on the 5' RACE reads, gives a single entry per CDR3 protein. The data contain roughly 1,500,000 distinct CDR3 sequences, around 39% of them seen just once; the ten biggest clones take up roughly 8.2%. The sample was blood. These receptors all come from a woman under 30 in good health.

This chain joins TRBV12-3 or TRBV12-4 and TRBJ2-1; maybe TRBD2 (5 bases). This CDR3 is 10 amino acids long. The ends were cut back, 5 bases at V and 10 bases at J, with 6 bases in the middle. CDR3 sequence: CASSRLEQFF. The CDR3, as DNA: TGTGCCAGCAGTCGACTAGAGCAGTTCTTC.

This clonotype has only a few counts. The chain combines TRBV7-2 with TRBJ1-2; 10 positions match TRBD1. Germline loops: CDR1 SGHTA, CDR2 FQGNSA. The CDR3 is 15 residues long. V shed 4 bases and J 1 base; nucleotides not matched to a gene: 3. The CDR3 region is CASSYGQGVNYGYTF. CDR3 bases: TGTGCCAGCAGCTACGGACAGGGGGTTAACTATGGCTACACCTTC.